This paragraph reports one T cell receptor beta chain. These data originate in a study of T cell changes during pregnancy in multiple sclerosis. TCRdb's copy holds only in-frame clones and misses some; the assay was immunoSEQ multiplex PCR. This sample has 40,000 to 45,000 clones, with just under 95% found just once. CDR1 and CDR2 (germline): SGHDN, FVKESK. The CDR3 extends over 18 amino acids. Between the trimmed V and J ends, which lost 3 bases and 2 bases, there was a span of 22 bases. Sample: CD4+ T cells from peripheral blood mononuclear cells, taken in the third trimester of pregnancy. This chain uses TRBV14 with TRBJ2-5; D may be TRBD2 (6 bases). The receptor's source is a female donor with multiple sclerosis, enrolled in a pregnancy study. CDR3 DNA: TGTGCCAGCAGCCACCGGAGGGCGCGGCACAGGCGTCAAGAGACCCAGTACTTC. It is translated as CASSHRRARHRRQETQYF.